Detailed here is one TCR beta chain. Its target antigen remains unknown. No qualities accompany the bases; no much larger clone lies one base away. CDR1 and CDR2, per the germline V gene, are SGHRS and YFSETQ. Relative to germline, V is 2 bases shorter and J is 5 bases shorter, with 13 bases between their ends. The CDR3 starts with the cysteine, ends with the phenylalanine, and has 14 residues. Just the 42-base CDR3 DNA is kept, in frame starting at base 1. cDNA was synthesized by template-switch 5'RACE using a primer carrying a 10-nucleotide random unique molecular identifier by which each TCR transcript was tagged. Every sequencing run yielded over 190 million TCR-beta sequences covering 15-18 subjects. Total RNA was extracted with the RNeasy kit. The KAPA Real-time Library Amplification kit was used to amplify TCR-beta VDJ regions with primers for the TCR constant region and the 5'RACE anchor. A first PCR added sample indexes and Illumina adaptors, and a second PCR then raised library yield. After Ampure bead purification, the TCR product of roughly 650 bp was size-selected on a 2% E-gel SizeSelection system. Before pooling, library quality was checked on a Bioanalyzer, concentration was measured with Qubit, and libraries were quantified with the Kapa Library Quantification kit. An Illumina HiSeq 2500 was used to sequence the libraries paired-end at 2 x 150 bp. To increase sequence diversity, roughly 24-31% phiX was spiked into each library pool. As for the authors' bioinformatics: The quality-filtered reads were processed with the UMI-based MiGEC pipeline, whose error correction step removed more than 75% of the raw TCR sequences. IMGT germline references were used for aligning VDJ genes, and each clonotype was defined as a unique CDR3 amino acid sequence together with its V-J genes. VDJtools evaluated clonal expansion, Shannon diversity and CDR3 relatedness (CalcPairwiseDistances, ClusterSamples); CLCbio workbench built phylogenetic trees. Clones with at least 8 unique UMIs were defined as expanded, with this threshold being based on coefficient-of-variation modelling across technical triplicates. Clones were called with MiXCR by TCRdb after fastp trimmed the public reads at Q25, and only in-frame beta chains were retained. For every CDR3 protein sequence, its rows merge into one entry that carries the most common genes and DNA. The V and J calls and clone size are TCRdb's, not the authors'. The sample includes 70,000 to 90,000 distinct CDR3 sequences, with 4% to 6% observed a single time. Roughly 2.2% of the sample is held by the ten biggest clonotypes.

This sample stems from a study of neurological immune-mediated disorders (dated 2019 in TCRdb). In terms of the full investigation: Among the approximately 34 multiple sclerosis patients, relapsing-remitting MS accounted for around 31 and secondary progressive MS accounted for 3. Peripheral blood TCR-beta repertoires from HTLV-I-associated myelopathy (HAM/TSP) patients, multiple sclerosis patients and healthy controls were compared by UMI-based sequencing. Longitudinal samples, technical triplicates and paired sorted CD4+ and CD8+ T-cell subsets, alongside PBMC samples, were included among the 106 TCR-beta libraries. Of the 68 subjects in the cohort, about 14 were HAM/TSP patients, roughly 35 were multiple sclerosis patients, and 20 were healthy controls. Here is what the overall study found, with its caveats: In a phylogenetic analysis, the repertoires of 18 out of 34 MS patients fell into a single cluster of related CDR3 sequences, pointing to a possible signature at the repertoire level. TCR clonal expansion was highest in HAM/TSP patients and lowest in MS patients, with MS patients falling below even healthy controls. Expanded clones from different subjects shared no identical CDR3 amino acid sequences, which suggests that TCR-beta repertoires were private in all groups. No association of the MS cluster with clinical or MRI features was observed, and the need for larger cohorts was stated by the authors.

For unsorted PBMC libraries, 2 million PBMCs were used after storage in RNAlater at -80 degrees C until RNA extraction. The multiple sclerosis patients were enrolled in a US clinical protocol that evaluated disease progression with magnetic resonance imaging. Peripheral blood was subjected to Ficoll-Hypaque density gradient centrifugation to isolate PBMCs, which were then cryopreserved in liquid nitrogen. Sequencing used PBMCs. This clonotype originated in a woman in her thirties with multiple sclerosis. This sequence uses TRBV5-1 and TRBJ2-5; TRBD2 could be the D gene, as 5 bases match. The sequenced DNA: TGCGCCAGCAGCTTCGGGGAGCGCGTTGAGACCCAGTACTTC. This codes for CASSFGERVETQYF.